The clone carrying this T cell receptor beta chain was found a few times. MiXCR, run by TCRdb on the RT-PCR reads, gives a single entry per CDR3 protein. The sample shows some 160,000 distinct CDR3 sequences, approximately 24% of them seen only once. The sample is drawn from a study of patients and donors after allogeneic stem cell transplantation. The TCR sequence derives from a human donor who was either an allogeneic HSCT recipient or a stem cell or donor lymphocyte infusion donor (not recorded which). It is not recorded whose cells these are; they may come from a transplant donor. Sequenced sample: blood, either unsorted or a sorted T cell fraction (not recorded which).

The CDR3 DNA sequence: TGCGCCAGCAGCTTGGCCCGGACAGGGGCAGAGACCCAGTACTTC. Amino acid sequence: CASSLARTGAETQYF. The V gene is TRBV5-1, the J gene TRBJ2-5; TRBD1 agrees at 9 bases. CDR3 size: 15 residues. Trimming cost V 0 bases and J 4 bases; bases outside gene matches: 4. CDR1 and CDR2 from the germline V gene are SGHRS and YFSETQ.